Below, 20 T cell receptor beta chains from the same sample are listed, as sequenced in a study of shared clonotypes between healthy human individuals. The repertoire was sequenced with immunoSEQ multiplex PCR; TCRdb's copy has only in-frame clones and lacks some. The table records 1.4 million or so clones, approximately 98.5% of them present only once. Specimen: naive CD4+ T cells sorted from blood. Indicated subset: CD45RA+ positively selected. The source is a man aged 25-45 years in good health.

This chain links TRBV5-1 with TRBJ2-1; TRBD2 agrees at 10 bases. The CDR3 loop spans 15 amino acids. The V segment lost 4 bases and the J segment 4 bases; nucleotides outside the gene matches: 5. Germline V gives CDR1 SGHRS, CDR2 YFSETQ. CDR3 in DNA: TGCGCCAGCAGCACCGGACTAGCGGAATACAATGAGCAGTTCTTC. Translated: CASSTGLAEYNEQFF.

The chain links TRBV6-5 to TRBJ2-7; D possibly corresponds to TRBD2 (6 bases). The CDR3 length is 15 residues. Germline lookup yields CDR1 MNHEY and CDR2 SVGAGI. V was trimmed by 6 bases and J by 3 bases, leaving 18 bases between them. CDR3: CASRNWDSGIYEQYF. DNA of the CDR3: TGTGCCAGCAGGAATTGGGATAGCGGAATCTACGAGCAGTACTTC.

This clone appeared once. The DNA for the CDR3 is TGTGCCAGCAGTTTAAAAGGACAGTTCTACGAGCAGTACTTC. It is translated as CASSLKGQFYEQYF. V and J are TRBV27 and TRBJ2-7, with a tentative D call TRBD1 (6 bases). The CDR3 loop spans 14 amino acids. Trimming cost V 2 bases and J 3 bases, with 11 bases left between them. From germline, CDR1 is MNHEY and CDR2 SMNVEV (reference sequence).

This sequence joins TRBV9 and TRBJ1-4; D uncertain. Trimming pared 4 bases from V and 8 bases from J, leaving 12 bases between. Germline V gene lookup returns CDR1 SGDLS and CDR2 YYNGEE. The CDR3 runs 13 residues. The CDR3 reads CASSPRPREKLFF. The DNA for the CDR3 is TGTGCCAGCAGCCCCCGGCCCAGGGAAAAACTGTTTTTT.

Only one count was recorded for this clone. This specimen includes other DNA sequences encoding the same CDR3. V is TRBV18 and J is TRBJ1-1; D ambiguous. This CDR3 has 12 amino acids. The V end lost 3 bases, the J end lost 1 base, and 3 bases lay between the germline ends. The germline V gene has CDR1 KGHSH and CDR2 LQKENI. This chain's CDR3 is CASSPTNTEAFF. CDR3 nucleotides: TGTGCCAGCTCACCGACGAACACTGAAGCTTTCTTT.

The chain has TRBV5-1 and TRBJ1-2, with 8 positions matching TRBD1. Germline CDR1 reads SGHRS; CDR2 reads YFSETQ. V trimming: 4 bases; J trimming: 4 bases; junction bases outside the gene matches: 9. This CDR3 region has 15 residues. CDR3 nucleotide sequence: TGCGCCAGCAGCACGGGACAGGCCACTCTCTATGGCTACACCTTC. It yields the protein CASSTGQATLYGYTF.

The V and J genes are TRBV25-1 and TRBJ2-7; D is unresolved. The CDR3 totals 16 residues. CDR1 and CDR2 (germline): MGHDK, SYGVNS. V was pared by 3 bases and J by 5 bases, with 20 bases between. The CDR3 loop is CASSDTLPGQGHEQYF. Written as DNA, the CDR3 is TGTGCCAGCAGTGACACGTTACCGGGCCAAGGACACGAGCAGTACTTC.

The chain employs TRBV19 and TRBJ2-7; 7 bases are shared with TRBD2. Germline values: CDR1 LNHDA, CDR2 SQIVND (reference sequence). The CDR3 length is 16 residues. With 5 bases clipped from V and 0 bases from J, the junction kept 10 bases outside the gene matches. CDR3 loop: CASSRSSGRGSYEQYF. The CDR3 nucleotides are TGTGCCAGTAGTCGTTCTAGCGGCCGAGGCTCCTACGAGCAGTACTTC.

The chain recombines TRBV18 with TRBJ2-5, with TRBD2 identical over 7 bases. Germline assignment: CDR1 KGHSH and CDR2 LQKENI. This CDR3 has 16 residues. The J segment lost 6 bases and the V segment lost 3 bases, leaving 13 bases of the junction unmatched. In DNA form, the CDR3 reads TGTGCCAGCTCACCCCCAACTGCGGGGGTTTTGCAGACCCAGTACTTC. It encodes CASSPPTAGVLQTQYF.

The V gene is TRBV4-2, the J gene TRBJ2-7, with TRBD2 matching 13 bases. CDR1 LGHNA and CDR2 YNFKEQ come from the germline V gene. The CDR3 totals 17 residues. V was pared by 4 bases and J by 1 base, with 7 bases of the junction left unmatched. CDR3 sequence: CASSPGLAGVWSYEQYF. The CDR3 region has the DNA TGTGCCAGCAGCCCTGGACTAGCGGGAGTTTGGTCCTACGAGCAGTACTTC.

This clone has a single count. V usage is TRBV14 and J usage is TRBJ2-1; 7 bases fit TRBD1. CDR3 length equals 19 residues. V was clipped by 0 bases and J by 0 bases; unmatched bases: 11. Germline V gene sequence: CDR1 SGHDN, CDR2 FVKESK. The CDR3 coding sequence is TGTGCCAGCAGCCAAGATATACCCTTGAGGGGGCTCTCCTACAATGAGCAGTTCTTC. The encoded protein is CASSQDIPLRGLSYNEQFF.

V and J are TRBV5-8 and TRBJ2-7; D call uncertain. V shed 6 bases and J shed 0 bases, with 7 bases lying between them. The V gene's germline CDR1 is SGHTS and CDR2 YDEGEE. CDR3 length: 12 amino acids. The CDR3 region has the DNA TGTGCCAGCATACGGGCCTCCTACGAGCAGTACTTC. It specifies CASIRASYEQYF.

This clone was observed a single time. The chain links TRBV6-5 to TRBJ2-7; D is possibly TRBD1 or TRBD2 (5 bases each). The CDR3 spans 12 residues. Trimming took 6 bases from V and 7 from J, leaving 13 bases between them. Germline-derived CDR1 and CDR2 are MNHEY and SVGAGI. CDR3 nucleotides: TGTGCCAGCAGGCAGGGACCGGGTGAGCAGTACTTC. This encodes CASRQGPGEQYF.

The chain is built from TRBV2 and TRBJ2-5, with 7 bases lining up with TRBD2. Trimming cost V 10 bases and J 2 bases; bases outside gene matches: 10. Germline assignment: CDR1 SNHLY and CDR2 FYNNEI. This CDR3 has 14 amino acids. CDR3 coding DNA: TGTGCCACATACCCCTGGGGGGGGCAAGAGACCCAGTACTTC. Protein sequence: CATYPWGGQETQYF.

This chain joins TRBV11-2 and TRBJ2-1; 11 bases map to TRBD2. The CDR3 spans 16 residues. V shed 5 bases and J 8 bases; nucleotides not matched to a gene: 11. Germline V CDR1 and CDR2: SGHAT, FQNNGV. The CDR3 coding sequence is TGTGCCAGCAGCCTTCGCAAGACTAGCGGGATCTATGAGCAGTTCTTC. Translation gives CASSLRKTSGIYEQFF.

This chain joins TRBV5-1 and TRBJ2-3, with 11 bases that match TRBD2. The CDR3 contains 20 residues. V dropped 1 base and J dropped 0; count of bases not matched to a gene: 13. CDR1 and CDR2 (germline): SGHRS, YFSETQ. CDR3 amino acids: CASSLSLGSGRAASTDTQYF. In DNA form, the CDR3 reads TGCGCCAGCAGCTTGTCCCTGGGTAGCGGGAGGGCCGCAAGCACAGATACGCAGTATTTT. The whole variable domain, remainder taken from reference TRBV5-1 and TRBJ2-3, is KAGVTQTPRYLIKTRGQQVTLSCSPISGHRSVSWYQQTPGQGLQFLFEYFSETQRNKGNFPGRFSGRQFSNSRSEMNVSTLELGDSALYLCASSLSLGSGRAASTDTQYFGPGTRLTVL.

This clone was seen ten or more times. The CDR3 reads CASSTPGQDILNEQFF. The CDR3, as DNA: TGTGCCAGCAGCACGCCGGGACAAGATATACTCAATGAGCAGTTCTTC. The chain recombines TRBV7-2 with TRBJ2-1; D perhaps matches TRBD1 (6 bases). CDR1 SGHTA and CDR2 FQGNSA come from the germline V gene. The CDR3 extends over 16 amino acids. V lost 5 bases and J 6 bases, leaving 20 bases between the germline ends.

The J gene is TRBJ2-1, the V gene TRBV5-1, with 9 positions matching TRBD2. CDR3 length equals 17 residues. The V and J ends lost 3 bases and 0 bases, in that order; junction bases with no gene match: 7. Germline V gene data show CDR1 as SGHRS and CDR2 as YFSETQ. As DNA, the CDR3 is TGCGCCAGCAGCTCGGGCCTTAGCGGGAGCTCCTACAATGAGCAGTTCTTC. The encoded protein is CASSSGLSGSSYNEQFF.

This clone appeared once. This sequence joins TRBV11-1 and TRBJ2-7; 7 bases match TRBD1. CDR1 is SGHAT and CDR2 is FQDESV in the germline V gene (reference sequence). V lost 5 bases and J lost 6; bases outside the gene matches: 13. CDR3 size: 15 residues. CDR3 region: CASSTYDRDLSEQYF. Written as DNA, the CDR3 is TGTGCCAGCAGCACCTACGACAGGGACCTCTCCGAGCAGTACTTC.

The chain joins TRBV7-9 to TRBJ2-7; the D gene could be TRBD1 or TRBD2 (5 bases each). The CDR3 has 14 residues. CDR1 is SEHNR and CDR2 is FQNEAQ in the germline V gene (reference sequence). Trimming cost V 0 bases and J 4 bases, with 10 bases left between them. The CDR3 sequence is CASSLAERGYEQYF. The CDR3 region has the DNA TGTGCCAGCAGCTTAGCGGAGAGGGGATACGAGCAGTACTTC.